Below, 24 T cell receptor beta chains from the same sample are listed, as sequenced in a study of neoadjuvant nivolumab and ipilimumab in lung cancer. Measured with immunoSEQ multiplex PCR; TCRdb has only the in-frame clones, and not every one. The table has over 3,000 clones, 88% seen once. Specimen: tumor tissue, collected after neoadjuvant nivolumab, alone or with ipilimumab, at or shortly before surgery. The receptors stem from an adult with non-small cell lung cancer.

The chain recombines TRBV7-9 with TRBJ2-3; D is unresolved. Trimming left V 4 bases short and J 0 bases short, with 8 bases between. Per germline, CDR1 SEHNR and CDR2 FQNEAQ (reference sequence). This CDR3 region has 14 residues. CDR3 bases: TGTGCCAGCAGCTCCCCGGCGAGCACAGATACGCAGTATTTT. Its protein product is CASSSPASTDTQYF.

The chain recombines TRBV27 with TRBJ1-4; 7 nucleotides line up with TRBD1. Unmatched junction bases numbered 8, after V lost 6 bases and J lost 1 base. Germline V CDR1 and CDR2: MNHEY, SMNVEV (reference sequence). The CDR3 is 16 residues long. The CDR3 sequence: CASSKQGVETNEKLFF. The CDR3 coding sequence is TGTGCCAGCAGCAAGCAGGGGGTTGAAACTAATGAAAAACTGTTTTTT.

In DNA form, the CDR3 reads TGTGCCAGCAGCCTTGACGTAGCCTACGAGCAGTACTTC. Translated: CASSLDVAYEQYF. The rearrangement uses TRBV5-4 and TRBJ2-7; D is undetermined. CDR1 is SGHNT, CDR2 YYREEE, per germline (reference sequence). This CDR3 has 13 amino acids. V lost 4 bases, J lost 2 bases, and 10 bases lay in between.

The chain combines TRBV7-2 with TRBJ2-5, with TRBD1 matching over 8 bases. CDR1 is SGHTA and CDR2 is FQGNSA in the germline V gene. J gave up 4 bases and V 1 base, and 2 bases lay outside the gene matches. The CDR3 contains 14 residues. The CDR3 nucleotides read TGTGCCAGCAGCTTAGTTGGACAGGGAGAGACCCAGTACTTC. Amino acid sequence: CASSLVGQGETQYF.

The J gene is TRBJ2-7, the V gene TRBV30; D tentatively fits TRBD1 or TRBD2 (6 bases each). The V end lost 3 bases, the J end lost 8 bases, and 14 bases lay between the germline ends. Germline values: CDR1 GTSNPN, CDR2 SVGIG (reference sequence). There are 12 residues in the CDR3. This CDR3 is CAWSSRGEQQYF. DNA for the CDR3: TGTGCCTGGAGCTCTAGGGGGGAGCAGCAGTACTTC.

In this sample, this clone turned up a few times. V and J are TRBV5-4 and TRBJ1-1; 7 bases map to TRBD1. The junction had 4 bases not matched to a gene; V was cut back by 1 base and J by 4 bases. CDR1 is SGHNT and CDR2 is YYREEE in the germline V gene (reference sequence). The CDR3 contains 14 residues. The CDR3 is CASSLIDRATEAFF. For the CDR3, the DNA is TGTGCCAGCAGCTTGATCGACAGGGCCACTGAAGCTTTCTTT.

The chain employs TRBV7-3 and TRBJ2-7; the match to TRBD2 covers 8 bases. V lost 5 bases and J lost 5; bases outside the gene matches: 17. Germline-derived CDR1 and CDR2 are SGHTA and FQGTGA. The CDR3 is 17 amino acids. The CDR3 sequence is CASSPRGAGAFGNEQYF. The CDR3 DNA sequence: TGTGCCAGCAGCCCTAGGGGAGCGGGGGCCTTCGGGAACGAGCAGTACTTC.

The V gene is TRBV16, the J gene TRBJ1-1; no clear D gene. Germline-derived CDR1 and CDR2 are KGHSY and FQNENV. The CDR3 length is 14 residues. Between the trimmed V and J ends, which lost 0 bases and 1 base, there was a span of 6 bases. DNA of the CDR3: TGTGCCAGCAGCCAATCGAACGGGAACACTGAAGCTTTCTTT. Its translation: CASSQSNGNTEAFF.

The V and J genes are TRBV6-1 and TRBJ2-3; D is undetermined. V was trimmed by 1 base and J by 6 bases, leaving 17 bases between them. The CDR3 extends over 16 amino acids. Germline assignment: CDR1 MNHNS and CDR2 SASEGT. In DNA, the CDR3 is TGTGCCAGCAGTGAAGTAAGGAGAGGATCCACCGATACGCAGTATTTT. This codes for CASSEVRRGSTDTQYF.

The rearrangement links TRBV19 to TRBJ2-3, with 8 bases identical to TRBD2. V was clipped by 4 bases and J by 3 bases; unmatched bases: 0. Looked up from germline, CDR1 is LNHDA and CDR2 is SQIVND (reference sequence). The length of the CDR3 is 13 residues. The CDR3 is CASSTSGTDTQYF. CDR3 DNA: TGTGCCAGTAGTACTAGCGGGACAGATACGCAGTATTTT.

The gene calls are TRBV11-3 and TRBJ2-1, with D perhaps matching TRBD2 (6 bases). Germline CDR1 and CDR2: SGHNT and YENEEA. Between the trimmed V and J ends, which lost 3 bases and 8 bases, there was a span of 8 bases. This CDR3 spans 12 amino acids. The CDR3 here is CASSFGGDEQFF. The CDR3 nucleotides read TGTGCCAGCAGCTTTGGAGGGGATGAGCAGTTCTTC. Combining the CDR3 with reference TRBV11-3 and TRBJ2-1 gives the whole variable domain EAGVVQSPRYKIIEKKQPVAFWCNPISGHNTLYWYLQNLGQGPELLIRYENEEAVDDSQLPKDRFSAERLKGVDSTLKIQPAELGDSAVYLCASSFGGDEQFFGPGTRLTVL.

The chain joins TRBV10-3 to TRBJ2-7; 7 nucleotides align to TRBD2. Germline CDR1 reads ENHRY; CDR2 reads SYGVKD. The CDR3 is 14 amino acids. V was pared by 4 bases and J by 1 base, with 4 bases of the junction left unmatched. The CDR3 spells CAISVQGGSYEQYF. The CDR3 nucleotides are TGTGCCATCAGTGTTCAGGGAGGGTCCTACGAGCAGTACTTC.

The genes are TRBV4-1 and TRBJ2-2; perhaps TRBD1 as D (6 bases). Germline V CDR1 and CDR2: MGHRA, YSYEKL. The ends were cut back, 1 base at V and 2 bases at J, with 11 bases in the middle. There are 16 residues in the CDR3. The CDR3 reads CASSQASTGNTGELFF. Here the CDR3 DNA reads TGCGCCAGCAGCCAAGCGTCGACAGGCAACACCGGGGAGCTGTTTTTT.

This clone occurred once. V is TRBV7-2 and J is TRBJ2-4, with 8 bases aligning to TRBD2. Germline V gene lookup returns CDR1 SGHTA and CDR2 FQGNSA. There are 13 residues in the CDR3. J gave up 7 bases and V 5 bases, and 4 bases lay outside the gene matches. The CDR3 coding sequence is TGTGCCAGCAGCCCGTCGGGGGGGAACATTCAGTACTTC. This encodes CASSPSGGNIQYF. The variable domain in full, with the rest retrieved from reference TRBV7-2 and TRBJ2-4, is GAGVSQSPSNKVTEKGKDVELRCDPISGHTALYWYRQSLGQGLEFLIYFQGNSAPDKSGLPSDRFSAERTGGSVSTLTIQRTQQEDSAVYLCASSPSGGNIQYFGAGTRLSVL.

The CDR3 DNA is TGTGCCAGCGGATTACCAGGTGTAAACACTGAAGCTTTCTTT. It yields the protein CASGLPGVNTEAFF. This chain links TRBV6-5 with TRBJ1-1; D call uncertain. The CDR3 is 14 amino acids. Deletions cut 8 bases from V and 2 bases from J, with 15 bases between. Germline assignment: CDR1 MNHEY and CDR2 SVGAGI.

This clone was recorded a few times. The rearrangement joins TRBV29-1 to TRBJ2-2; D might be TRBD1 or TRBD2, each matching 5 bases. The V end lost 7 bases, the J end lost 2 bases, and 11 bases lay between the germline ends. Germline CDR1 is SQVTM and CDR2 is ANQGSEA. CDR3 length equals 13 residues. The CDR3 bases are TGCAGCGCTCGGGACCTAAACACCGGGGAGCTGTTTTTT. Translated: CSARDLNTGELFF.

This chain connects TRBV2 to TRBJ1-2; 7 nucleotides line up with TRBD1. CDR3 length equals 16 residues. Germline V gene sequence: CDR1 SNHLY, CDR2 FYNNEI. V trimming: 5 bases; J trimming: 0 bases; junction bases outside the gene matches: 9. The CDR3 bases are TGTGCCAGCAGTCCCTGGGGGACAGCCGCTAACTATGGCTACACCTTC. This gives the protein CASSPWGTAANYGYTF.

The J gene is TRBJ2-2, the V gene TRBV6-5; D not resolved. Germline V gene sequence: CDR1 MNHEY, CDR2 SVGAGI. The ends were cut back, 2 bases at V and 6 bases at J, with 7 bases in the middle. The CDR3 covers 13 residues. This chain's CDR3 is CASSYGLAGELFF. The CDR3 DNA sequence: TGTGCCAGCAGTTACGGGCTAGCCGGGGAGCTGTTTTTT.

This clone was recorded only once. For the CDR3, the DNA is TGTGCCAGCAGTTTTAGGGCGTCCTATGGCTACACCTTC. Translation: CASSFRASYGYTF. This chain uses TRBV27 with TRBJ1-2; D is undetermined. This CDR3 is 13 amino acids long. Trimming shortened V by 3 bases and J by 4 bases, and 9 bases separated the two germline ends. Germline V gene lookup returns CDR1 MNHEY and CDR2 SMNVEV (reference sequence).

The gene calls are TRBV5-1 and TRBJ1-1; TRBD1 might be the D (6 bases). The CDR3 runs 14 residues. The germline gives CDR1 SGHRS, CDR2 YFSETQ. Between the trimmed V and J ends, which lost 0 bases and 3 bases, there was a span of 9 bases. In DNA form, the CDR3 reads TGCGCCAGCAGCTTGGGAGGGGGATACACTGAAGCTTTCTTT. It translates to CASSLGGGYTEAFF.

The rearrangement links TRBV6-1 to TRBJ1-5; TRBD1 aligns across 7 bases. The junction had 4 bases not matched to a gene; V was cut back by 5 bases and J by 0 bases. Germline CDR1 MNHNS, CDR2 SASEGT. CDR3 size: 15 residues. The CDR3 DNA reads as TGTGCCAGCAGTCCCGGGACAGATAGCAATCAGCCCCAGCATTTT. Translated, it gives CASSPGTDSNQPQHF.

This clone appeared a single time. The V call is TRBV19, the J call TRBJ2-1; D is unresolved. This CDR3 has 14 amino acids. V lost 6 bases, J lost 4 bases, and 13 bases lay in between. CDR1 LNHDA and CDR2 SQIVND come from the germline V gene (reference sequence). The CDR3 nucleotides are TGTGCCAGTAGCCCTATCGGGTCTTACAATGAGCAGTTCTTC. Translation gives CASSPIGSYNEQFF.

The rearrangement joins TRBV4-1 to TRBJ1-2; D ambiguous. The CDR3 length is 16 residues. CDR1 is MGHRA, CDR2 YSYEKL, per germline. V shed 2 bases and J shed 4 bases, with 17 bases lying between them. CDR3 in DNA: TGCGCCAGCAGCCAAACCGACCAGGCCTCCCTCTATGGCTACACCTTC. Amino acid sequence: CASSQTDQASLYGYTF.

This clone is a singleton in its sample. The chain has TRBV6-1 and TRBJ2-2, with 7 nucleotides matching TRBD1. The ends lost 11 bases at V and 5 bases at J; junction bases unmatched: 8. The CDR3 has 13 amino acids. Germline assignment: CDR1 MNHNS and CDR2 SASEGT. Here the CDR3 DNA reads TGTGCCGGATGGACAGGAGTGACCGGGGAGCTGTTTTTT. Residues: CAGWTGVTGELFF.